This entry lists 29 T cell receptor beta chains sequenced from one sample in a study of blood T cell repertoires in COVID-19. Method: immunoSEQ multiplex PCR; TCRdb's copy keeps in-frame clones and lacks some. The data show a few hundred thousand clones, approximately 86% seen once. The sequenced material came from peripheral blood. The receptors derive from a woman in her sixties or seventies with COVID-19, enrolled during active disease.

The rearrangement links TRBV18 to TRBJ2-7, with 11 bases that match TRBD1. The CDR3 has 14 amino acids. V shed 3 bases and J 7 bases; nucleotides not matched to a gene: 5. Looked up from germline, CDR1 is KGHSH and CDR2 is LQKENI. DNA for the CDR3: TGTGCCAGCTCACCTCGGGACAGGGGGGGTGAGCAGTACTTC. Translating it yields CASSPRDRGGEQYF.

This chain joins TRBV28 and TRBJ2-1; a possible D gene is TRBD2 (7 bases). Deletions cut 4 bases from V and 5 bases from J, with 18 bases between. The CDR3 has 16 residues. Germline V CDR1 and CDR2: MDHEN, SYDVKM. The CDR3 here is CASSSSGGVRDNEQFF. The CDR3 DNA reads as TGTGCCAGCAGTTCCTCGGGGGGCGTCAGGGACAATGAGCAGTTCTTC.

CDR3 sequence reads: CASSPGPQGSYEQYF. The CDR3 coding sequence is TGTGCCAGCAGCCCTGGCCCCCAGGGTTCCTACGAGCAGTACTTC. The chain uses TRBV9 and TRBJ2-7, with D possibly matching TRBD1 (5 bases). The ends were cut back, 4 bases at V and 1 base at J, with 15 bases in the middle. The CDR3 totals 15 residues. Germline-derived CDR1 and CDR2 are SGDLS and YYNGEE. The variable domain in full, completed from reference TRBV9 and TRBJ2-7, reads DSGVTQTPKHLITATGQRVTLRCSPRSGDLSVYWYQQSLDQGLQFLIQYYNGEERAKGNILERFSAQQFPDLHSELNLSSLELGDSALYFCASSPGPQGSYEQYFGPGTRLTVT.

The chain uses TRBV29-1 and TRBJ2-1, with 11 bases aligning to TRBD2. The CDR3 loop spans 16 amino acids. V shed 3 bases, J shed 0 bases, and the junction held 4 bases outside the gene matches. The germline CDR1 and CDR2 sequences are SQVTM and ANQGSEA. Here the CDR3 reads CSVEGTSGSSYNEQFF. The CDR3 bases are TGCAGCGTTGAGGGGACTAGCGGAAGCTCCTACAATGAGCAGTTCTTC.

The chain has TRBV11-2 and TRBJ2-3; 13 nucleotides agree with TRBD2. The CDR3 length is 15 residues. With V trimmed by 3 bases and J by 6 bases, 3 bases remained unmatched. The germline CDR1 and CDR2 sequences are SGHAT and FQNNGV. The CDR3 DNA reads as TGTGCCAGCAGCTTCACTAGCGGGGGGGCCGATACGCAGTATTTT. Its translation is CASSFTSGGADTQYF.

This rearrangement joins TRBV18 to TRBJ2-1; D is uncertain. Trimming pared 0 bases from V and 13 bases from J, leaving 10 bases between. Germline V gene lookup returns CDR1 KGHSH and CDR2 LQKENI. The CDR3 totals 12 residues. The CDR3 loop reads CASSPPFVRQFF. CDR3 coding DNA: TGTGCCAGCTCACCACCTTTTGTGAGACAGTTCTTC.

The J gene is TRBJ2-5, the V gene TRBV3-1 (or the pseudogene TRBV3-2); 8 positions agree with TRBD2. Looked up from germline, CDR1 is LGHDT and CDR2 is YNNKEL (reference sequence). The CDR3 is 16 residues long. V lost 1 base to trimming and J lost 1 base; unmatched junction nucleotides: 5. This CDR3 is CASSQGQRGSQETQYF. DNA of the CDR3: TGTGCCAGCAGCCAAGGACAGCGGGGGAGCCAAGAGACCCAGTACTTC.

The chain links TRBV20-1 to TRBJ2-5, with 9 bases fitting TRBD2. The CDR3 runs 14 residues. V lost 3 bases and J lost 5; bases outside the gene matches: 7. CDR1 DFQATT and CDR2 SNEGSKA come from the germline V gene (reference sequence). CDR3 sequence reads: CSASSAGGRETQYF. The CDR3 region has the DNA TGCAGTGCTAGTTCGGCGGGGGGGCGGGAGACCCAGTACTTC.

The V and J genes are TRBV6-5 and TRBJ1-2; unclear D gene. Germline V CDR1 and CDR2: MNHEY, SVGAGI. CDR3 size: 15 residues. V was pared by 2 bases and J by 1 base, with 11 bases between. The CDR3 nucleotides read TGTGCCAGCAGTTACGAGAAGTACAGTAACTATGGCTACACCTTC. It codes for CASSYEKYSNYGYTF.

This chain's CDR3 is CASSFSSGGAFNEQFF. CDR3 sequence (DNA): TGCGCCAGCAGCTTCTCAAGCGGGGGGGCCTTCAATGAGCAGTTCTTC. The rearrangement joins TRBV5-1 to TRBJ2-1, with TRBD2 matching 10 bases. Trimming removed 2 bases from V and 6 bases from J; junction bases left unmatched: 8. CDR3 size: 16 residues. Germline V gives CDR1 SGHRS, CDR2 YFSETQ. Using reference TRBV5-1 and TRBJ2-1 for the parts outside the CDR3, the full variable domain is KAGVTQTPRYLIKTRGQQVTLSCSPISGHRSVSWYQQTPGQGLQFLFEYFSETQRNKGNFPGRFSGRQFSNSRSEMNVSTLELGDSALYLCASSFSSGGAFNEQFFGPGTRLTVL.

This chain uses TRBV3-1 (or the pseudogene TRBV3-2) with TRBJ2-1; possibly TRBD1 for D (5 bases). V gave up 3 bases and J gave up 4 bases, with 13 bases separating them. This CDR3 spans 15 amino acids. Germline CDR1 and CDR2: LGHDT and YNNKEL (reference sequence). The CDR3 loop reads CASSQIQGMYNEQFF. In DNA form, the CDR3 reads TGTGCCAGCAGCCAGATCCAGGGAATGTACAATGAGCAGTTCTTC.

This clone appeared once. The chain joins TRBV10-3 to TRBJ2-5; TRBD2 might be the D (7 bases). The germline V gene encodes CDR1 ENHRY and CDR2 SYGVKD. The CDR3 contains 15 residues. The V end lost 2 bases, the J end lost 1 base, and 11 bases lay between the germline ends. The CDR3 reads CAISEPGGRQETQYF. In DNA form, the CDR3 reads TGTGCCATCAGTGAGCCCGGGGGGCGCCAAGAGACCCAGTACTTC.

The V gene is TRBV7-9, the J gene TRBJ2-1; 7 bases agree with TRBD2. The CDR3 runs to 14 residues. J was trimmed by 8 bases and V by 0 bases; bases with no gene match: 4. Looked up from germline, CDR1 is SEHNR and CDR2 is FQNEAQ (reference sequence). The DNA for the CDR3 is TGTGCCAGCAGCTTAGCGGGGGACTATGATGAGCAGTTCTTC. It yields the protein CASSLAGDYDEQFF. The entire variable domain, with the rest obtained from reference TRBV7-9 and TRBJ2-1, is as follows: DTGVSQNPRHKITKRGQNVTFRCDPISEHNRLYWYRQTLGQGPEFLTYFQNEAQLEKSRLLSDRFSAERPKGSFSTLEIQRTEQGDSAMYLCASSLAGDYDEQFFGPGTRLTVL.

The V call is TRBV24-1, the J call TRBJ2-3; possible D gene TRBD1, 6 bases. V was cut by 5 bases and J by 7 bases, with 30 bases left in between. This CDR3 has 19 amino acids. Germline loops: CDR1 KGHDR, CDR2 SFDVKD. The CDR3 region is CATSATSQYRARQSNTQYF. In nucleotides, the CDR3 is TGTGCCACCAGTGCGACATCACAATACAGGGCAAGGCAATCGAATACGCAGTATTTT.

In this sample, this clone turned up once. Other DNA sequences in the same sample also yield this CDR3. The CDR3 loop is CAWSPPGTGDGYTF. The DNA of the CDR3 is TGTGCCTGGAGCCCCCCCGGGACAGGGGATGGCTACACCTTC. The chain has TRBV30 and TRBJ1-2, with 10 bases matching TRBD1. The CDR3 loop spans 14 amino acids. V was pared by 3 bases and J by 6 bases, with 7 bases of the junction left unmatched. The germline CDR1 and CDR2 sequences are GTSNPN and SVGIG (reference sequence).

V usage is TRBV19 and J usage is TRBJ2-7; 7 bases match TRBD2. Germline loops: CDR1 LNHDA, CDR2 SQIVND (reference sequence). J gave up 5 bases and V 6 bases, and 4 bases lay outside the gene matches. CDR3 length: 12 amino acids. The CDR3 bases are TGTGCCAGTAGCCTCGGGGGGAACGAGCAGTACTTC. This encodes CASSLGGNEQYF.

This chain links TRBV5-4 with TRBJ2-4; 7 bases agree with TRBD2. V was pared by 3 bases and J by 3 bases, with 9 bases of the junction left unmatched. Germline CDR1 reads SGHNT; CDR2 reads YYREEE (reference sequence). The CDR3 length is 16 residues. CDR3 nucleotide sequence: TGTGCCAGCAGCTCAACCGGGGGAGGGGACAAAAACATTCAGTACTTC. It specifies CASSSTGGGDKNIQYF.

The chain couples TRBV4-1 to TRBJ2-7, with D maybe TRBD1 (6 bases). Germline assignment: CDR1 MGHRA and CDR2 YSYEKL. The CDR3 has 15 residues. The V end was cut by 0 bases, the J end by 4 bases, with 13 bases between. This chain's CDR3 is CASSQDLGAPYEQYF. The CDR3 DNA sequence: TGCGCCAGCAGCCAAGATTTGGGGGCCCCTTACGAGCAGTACTTC.

The chain combines TRBV19 with TRBJ1-5; a possible D gene is TRBD1 (6 bases). From germline, CDR1 is LNHDA and CDR2 SQIVND (reference sequence). Trimming took off 4 bases at V and 0 bases at J, with 10 bases between the two ends. There are 15 residues in the CDR3. Here the CDR3 reads CASSTGQYSNQPQHF. The CDR3 DNA sequence: TGTGCCAGTAGTACCGGACAGTATAGCAATCAGCCCCAGCATTTT.

The V and J genes are TRBV7-8 and TRBJ2-6; a weak D match, TRBD2 (5 bases). Germline V CDR1 and CDR2: SGHVS, FQNEAQ. The CDR3 contains 17 residues. V lost 1 base and J 0 bases, leaving 10 bases between the germline ends. In DNA form, the CDR3 reads TGTGCCAGCAGCTTAGGCGGACTTATCTCTGGGGCCAACGTCCTGACTTTC. This codes for CASSLGGLISGANVLTF.

V is TRBV20-1 and J is TRBJ2-1; 10 nucleotides align to TRBD1. CDR3 length: 15 amino acids. Germline trimming cut 3 bases from V and 6 bases from J; bases unmatched to any gene: 8. CDR1 is DFQATT, CDR2 SNEGSKA, per germline (reference sequence). The CDR3 loop reads CSASPGTGASNEQFF. CDR3 coding DNA: TGCAGTGCTAGTCCCGGGACAGGGGCTTCCAATGAGCAGTTCTTC.

This chain links TRBV15 with TRBJ1-4, with TRBD1 matching over 7 bases. Per germline, CDR1 LNHNV and CDR2 YYDKDF (reference sequence). V was pared by 3 bases and J by 5 bases, with 6 bases of the junction left unmatched. This CDR3 has 15 residues. CDR3: CATSSYRGPNEKLFF. CDR3 coding DNA: TGTGCCACCAGCAGTTACAGGGGACCCAATGAAAAACTGTTTTTT.

V and J are TRBV12-3 or TRBV12-4 and TRBJ2-1, with D unresolved. The germline V and J ends were trimmed by 6 bases and 9 bases, with 12 bases remaining between them. The CDR3 spans 12 residues. The CDR3 reads CASRPQDGEQFF. CDR3 nucleotide sequence: TGTGCCAGCAGGCCCCAGGATGGTGAGCAGTTCTTC.

This clone is a singleton in its sample. The chain uses TRBV7-8 and TRBJ2-1; TRBD2 matches 9 bases. CDR3 size: 19 residues. The germline V gene has CDR1 SGHVS and CDR2 FQNEAQ. V lost 1 base and J lost 7; bases outside the gene matches: 17. The CDR3 DNA sequence: TGTGCCAGCAGCTTAGGTGTGGGACTGGCGGGGGGGCCGAGGAATGAGCAGTTCTTC. The encoded protein is CASSLGVGLAGGPRNEQFF.

This clone was detected only a few times. The CDR3 bases are TGTGCCAGCAGCCAAAAGACAGGGGAGTATGGCTACACCTTC. It yields the protein CASSQKTGEYGYTF. The chain joins TRBV9 to TRBJ1-2; 8 nucleotides line up with TRBD1. The CDR3 loop spans 14 amino acids. Germline CDR1 SGDLS, CDR2 YYNGEE. The junction had 7 bases not matched to a gene; V was cut back by 4 bases and J by 5 bases.

The chain recombines TRBV7-8 with TRBJ2-7; 9 bases line up with TRBD1. CDR1 is SGHVS and CDR2 is FQNEAQ in the germline V gene. This CDR3 has 15 residues. J was trimmed by 6 bases and V by 2 bases; bases with no gene match: 8. CDR3 DNA sequence: TGTGCCAGCAGCTTATTAGGACAGGGGAATTCCGAGCAGTACTTC. It codes for CASSLLGQGNSEQYF.

This clone occurred once. The chain couples TRBV5-1 to TRBJ2-2; 10 bases are a match to TRBD1. The CDR3 runs 15 residues. CDR1 SGHRS and CDR2 YFSETQ come from the germline V gene. The ends lost 2 bases at V and 6 bases at J; junction bases unmatched: 4. The DNA of the CDR3 is TGCGCCAGCAGCTTCGACAGGGGGCGCGCCGGGGAGCTGTTTTTT. Its translation is CASSFDRGRAGELFF.

This chain uses TRBV5-1 with TRBJ2-5; D gene ambiguous. Germline V gene lookup returns CDR1 SGHRS and CDR2 YFSETQ. Trimming took off 2 bases at V and 2 bases at J, with 10 bases between the two ends. The CDR3 length is 14 residues. The CDR3 region has the DNA TGCGCCAGCAGCTTAACAGTATTACAAGAGACCCAGTACTTC. Protein: CASSLTVLQETQYF.

V is TRBV4-1 and J is TRBJ2-1, with TRBD2 identical over 10 bases. Unmatched junction bases numbered 6, after V lost 4 bases and J lost 0 bases. The CDR3 is 17 residues long. Germline-derived CDR1 and CDR2 are MGHRA and YSYEKL. Here the CDR3 reads CASSPFLAGGSYNEQFF. The DNA of the CDR3 is TGCGCCAGCAGCCCCTTCTTAGCGGGGGGCTCCTACAATGAGCAGTTCTTC.